This TCR beta chain derives from a study of shared clonotypes between healthy human individuals. TCRdb keeps only in-frame clones here, not all; method: immunoSEQ multiplex PCR. This table has roughly 2.2 million clones, around 93% appearing once. CD4+ cells yielded CD45RA+ naive and CD45RA-negative memory subsets. Source material: naive CD4+ T cells from PBMCs. Subset noted: CD45RA+ positively selected. This receptor was identified in a man younger than 30 in good health. Some clones in this sample may be carry-over from other donors' samples.

The CDR3 spells CAISGSGADTQYF. In DNA form, the CDR3 reads TGTGCCATCAGTGGGTCCGGGGCAGATACGCAGTATTTT. This chain connects TRBV10-3 to TRBJ2-3; the D gene is possibly TRBD2 (5 bases). V lost 4 bases, J lost 4 bases, and 9 bases lay in between. Per germline, CDR1 ENHRY and CDR2 SYGVKD. This CDR3 comprises 13 residues.